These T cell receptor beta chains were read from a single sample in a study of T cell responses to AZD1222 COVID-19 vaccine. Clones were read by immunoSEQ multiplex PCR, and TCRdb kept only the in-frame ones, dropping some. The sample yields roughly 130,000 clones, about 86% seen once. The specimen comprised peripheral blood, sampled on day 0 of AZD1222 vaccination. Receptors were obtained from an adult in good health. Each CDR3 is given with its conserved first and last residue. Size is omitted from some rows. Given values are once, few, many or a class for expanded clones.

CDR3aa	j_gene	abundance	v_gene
CASSLSGGPYEQYF	TRBJ2-7	-	TRBV27
CASSSPIAALSYNEQFF	TRBJ2-1	-	TRBV28
CASRYPDRGNEQYF	TRBJ2-7	-	TRBV28
CSVEEQDTYGYTF	TRBJ1-2	once	TRBV29-1
CAGQGLHEKLFF	TRBJ1-4	-	TRBV7-9
CASSEVGTDTQYF	TRBJ2-3	-	TRBV25-1
CSVQEATRSPLHF	TRBJ1-6	-	TRBV29-1
CASSMGLAYEQYF	TRBJ2-7	-	TRBV9
CASSFNPANRESTEAFF	TRBJ1-1	few	TRBV27
CASSPGSLAVEAFF	TRBJ1-1	-	TRBV6-2/TRBV6-3
CASSSLTGRDEQYF	TRBJ2-7	-	TRBV7-2
CASSVATAAEAFF	TRBJ1-1	few	TRBV9
CASRSTGLNSPLHF	TRBJ1-6	-	TRBV5-1
CASSQEGGTGLAGNHQETQYF	TRBJ2-5	-	TRBV3-1/TRBV3-2
CATSRDLEGGNIQYF	TRBJ2-4	once	TRBV15
CASTGGRETQYF	TRBJ2-5	-	TRBV12-3/TRBV12-4